The 27 T cell receptor beta chains in this list originate from one sample, sequenced in a study of blood T cell repertoires in COVID-19. Produced via immunoSEQ multiplex PCR; TCRdb's table is partial and in-frame only. There are fewer than 250,000 clones in the sample; around 80% occur only once, and about 8.9% lies in the top ten. The material sequenced was peripheral blood. All receptors derive from a woman in her fifties or sixties with acute or convalescent COVID-19.

V usage is TRBV3-1 (or the pseudogene TRBV3-2) and J usage is TRBJ1-5; possibly TRBD1 for D (5 bases). This CDR3 is built from 15 residues. CDR1 is LGHDT, CDR2 YNNKEL, per germline (reference sequence). V lost 0 bases and J lost 4, with 10 bases in between. CDR3 protein: CASSQDLPGNQPQHF. CDR3 sequence (DNA): TGTGCCAGCAGCCAAGATCTCCCAGGGAATCAGCCCCAGCATTTT.

This chain uses TRBV2 with TRBJ2-7; TRBD2 matches 8 bases. Germline values: CDR1 SNHLY, CDR2 FYNNEI. The CDR3 length is 13 residues. J was trimmed by 1 base and V by 6 bases; bases with no gene match: 2. The CDR3 spells CASRERESYEQYF. As DNA, the CDR3 is TGTGCCAGCAGGGAGCGGGAGTCCTACGAGCAGTACTTC.

The J gene is TRBJ1-1, the V gene TRBV28, with 7 bases that match TRBD1. This CDR3 has 14 amino acids. Looked up from germline, CDR1 is MDHEN and CDR2 is SYDVKM. Trimming cost V 1 base and J 6 bases; bases outside gene matches: 5. CDR3 coding DNA: TGTGCCAGCAGTTTATCTCAGGGGGTGGCTGAAGCTTTCTTT. Translating gives CASSLSQGVAEAFF.

The chain is built from TRBV9 and TRBJ1-6; 7 bases are a match to TRBD1. After removal of 2 bases from V and 6 bases from J, the junction contained 5 bases not matched to a gene. The CDR3 spans 15 residues. CDR1 and CDR2 (germline): SGDLS, YYNGEE. The CDR3 loop is CASSVTGSVNSPLHF. The CDR3, as DNA: TGTGCCAGCAGCGTGACAGGGTCCGTTAATTCACCCCTCCACTTT.

CDR3 bases: TGTGCCAGCAGTTACACGCACCAGGGTGGCTACACCTTC. Translated: CASSYTHQGGYTF. The chain uses TRBV6-5 and TRBJ1-2; tentative D call: TRBD1 (5 bases). V gave up 2 bases and J gave up 7 bases, with 11 bases separating them. CDR3 size: 13 residues. Germline values: CDR1 MNHEY, CDR2 SVGAGI.

Only one count was recorded for this clone. The sample holds other DNA sequences that translate to the same CDR3. The CDR3 sequence is CASSLGSGGETQYF. The CDR3 DNA reads as TGCGCCAGCAGCTTGGGTTCAGGGGGAGAGACCCAGTACTTC. This sequence joins TRBV5-1 and TRBJ2-5, with 7 bases identical to TRBD1. CDR1 and CDR2 (germline): SGHRS, YFSETQ. The trim removed 0 bases at V and 4 bases at J, leaving 3 bases unmatched. The CDR3 covers 14 residues.

The V gene is TRBV7-8, the J gene TRBJ1-1; TRBD1 aligns across 7 bases. Germline V gene lookup returns CDR1 SGHVS and CDR2 FQNEAQ. V lost 8 bases, J lost 0 bases, and 3 bases stayed unmatched. The CDR3 covers 13 residues. The CDR3 sequence is CASGGQMNTEAFF. CDR3 coding DNA: TGTGCCAGCGGGGGACAGATGAACACTGAAGCTTTCTTT.

This clone has only a few counts. V is TRBV24-1 and J is TRBJ2-5; D is perhaps TRBD2 (6 bases). Germline V gene sequence: CDR1 KGHDR, CDR2 SFDVKD. CDR3 length: 13 residues. Trimming took 9 bases from V and 3 from J, leaving 13 bases between them. The CDR3 DNA reads TGTGCCACCGGAGCTCGCGGGGAAGAGACCCAGTACTTC. Its protein product is CATGARGEETQYF.

V and J are TRBV7-2 and TRBJ2-3; no reliable D call. The CDR3 sequence is 12 residues long. Trimming took 5 bases from V and 7 from J, leaving 10 bases between them. Germline lookup yields CDR1 SGHTA and CDR2 FQGNSA. The CDR3 loop reads CASSLLRNTQYF. CDR3 coding DNA: TGTGCCAGCAGCCTACTACGGAATACGCAGTATTTT.

The chain combines TRBV6-5 with TRBJ2-5; D ambiguous. The CDR3 totals 14 residues. Per the germline V gene, CDR1 is MNHEY and CDR2 is SVGAGI. Trimming cost V 3 bases and J 5 bases, with 13 bases left between them. This CDR3 is CASSYHQSEETQYF. The CDR3 nucleotides are TGTGCCAGCAGTTATCACCAATCGGAGGAGACCCAGTACTTC.

V is TRBV27 and J is TRBJ2-7, with 8 bases identical to TRBD2. V shed 5 bases and J 6 bases; nucleotides not matched to a gene: 9. This CDR3 region has 14 residues. The germline CDR1 and CDR2 sequences are MNHEY and SMNVEV (reference sequence). The CDR3 sequence: CASSTGLGEREQYF. CDR3 nucleotide sequence: TGTGCCAGCAGTACGGGACTAGGGGAGCGCGAGCAGTACTTC.

V is TRBV27 and J is TRBJ2-3; the D is unclear. Germline V gene lookup returns CDR1 MNHEY and CDR2 SMNVEV (reference sequence). Trimming took 8 bases from V and 5 from J, leaving 14 bases between them. This CDR3 has 13 amino acids. Written as DNA, the CDR3 is TGTGCCAGCGGCCAAAGACCGGGAGATACGCAGTATTTT. Translated, it gives CASGQRPGDTQYF.

This chain joins TRBV7-9 and TRBJ2-2; TRBD2 is a possible D gene (7 bases). Germline CDR1 and CDR2: SEHNR and FQNEAQ (reference sequence). V was pared by 6 bases and J by 3 bases, with 11 bases between. This CDR3 is built from 14 residues. In nucleotides, the CDR3 is TGTGCCAGCAGTCGCGGGGGCTACACCGGGGAGCTGTTTTTT. It is translated as CASSRGGYTGELFF.

This clone showed up just once. V gene TRBV28 combines with J gene TRBJ2-7, with 10 bases lining up with TRBD2. Germline V lookup: CDR1 MDHEN, CDR2 SYDVKM. The CDR3 has 15 residues. The J segment lost 1 base and the V segment lost 5 bases, leaving 5 bases of the junction unmatched. CDR3 amino acids: CASSNSGRESYEQYF. Written as DNA, the CDR3 is TGTGCCAGCAGTAACAGCGGGAGGGAGTCCTACGAGCAGTACTTC.

J is TRBJ2-7 and V is TRBV5-1; 8 nucleotides agree with TRBD2. The CDR3 has 15 residues. The junction had 9 bases not matched to a gene; V was cut back by 5 bases and J by 2 bases. The germline V gene has CDR1 SGHRS and CDR2 YFSETQ. Here the CDR3 reads CASRAGTSTTYEQYF. The CDR3 coding sequence is TGCGCCAGCAGGGCCGGGACTAGTACAACCTACGAGCAGTACTTC.

V usage is TRBV6-5 and J usage is TRBJ1-5; TRBD1 agrees at 10 bases. The CDR3 extends over 15 amino acids. Unmatched junction bases numbered 6, after V lost 6 bases and J lost 4 bases. Looked up from germline, CDR1 is MNHEY and CDR2 is SVGAGI. The CDR3 sequence: CASSLTGGSNQPQHF. The CDR3 nucleotides read TGTGCCAGCAGCCTGACAGGGGGCAGTAATCAGCCCCAGCATTTT.

This clone has at least ten counts. This chain uses TRBV6-1 with TRBJ2-7; D may be TRBD1 (5 bases). The germline gives CDR1 MNHNS, CDR2 SASEGT. The CDR3 contains 17 residues. V lost 0 bases and J lost 4, with 19 bases in between. This chain's CDR3 is CASSEARDSVKGYEQYF. The CDR3 DNA reads as TGTGCCAGCAGTGAAGCCCGCGACAGCGTGAAAGGTTACGAGCAGTACTTC.

This clone has only a few counts. The chain links TRBV5-1 to TRBJ2-3; TRBD1 is a possible D gene (6 bases). This CDR3 is built from 16 residues. Trimming left V 0 bases short and J 3 bases short, with 14 bases between. Germline lookup yields CDR1 SGHRS and CDR2 YFSETQ. The DNA of the CDR3 is TGCGCCAGCAGCTTGGCCACAGGGTCCGGGACAGATACGCAGTATTTT. This gives the protein CASSLATGSGTDTQYF.

The chain couples TRBV5-4 to TRBJ2-7; 9 bases are shared with TRBD1. Germline loops: CDR1 SGHNT, CDR2 YYREEE (reference sequence). V dropped 4 bases and J dropped 0; count of bases not matched to a gene: 5. The CDR3 sequence is 15 residues long. Here the CDR3 reads CASSPRDRVSYEQYF. Here the CDR3 DNA reads TGTGCCAGCAGCCCCCGGGACAGGGTCTCCTACGAGCAGTACTTC.

The genes are TRBV30 and TRBJ2-1, with TRBD2 matching over 12 bases. Germline lookup yields CDR1 GTSNPN and CDR2 SVGIG (reference sequence). The CDR3 covers 17 residues. The V segment lost 3 bases and the J segment 0 bases; nucleotides outside the gene matches: 6. DNA of the CDR3: TGTGCCTGGAGGACTAGCGGGAGTGTCCCCTCCTACAATGAGCAGTTCTTC. This translates into CAWRTSGSVPSYNEQFF.

This sequence joins TRBV19 and TRBJ1-5; possibly TRBD1 for D (5 bases). The germline V and J ends were trimmed by 6 bases and 1 base, with 13 bases remaining between them. The CDR3 is 15 amino acids. Germline V lookup: CDR1 LNHDA, CDR2 SQIVND (reference sequence). The CDR3: CASSPRGESNQPQHF. In nucleotides, the CDR3 is TGTGCCAGTAGCCCCCGGGGGGAGAGCAATCAGCCCCAGCATTTT. Supplemented by reference TRBV19 and TRBJ1-5, the full variable domain reads DGGITQSPKYLFRKEGQNVTLSCEQNLNHDAMYWYRQDPGQGLRLIYYSQIVNDFQKGDIAEGYSVSREKKESFPLTVTSAQKNPTAFYLCASSPRGESNQPQHFGDGTRLSIL.

The sample holds one count of this clone. The chain combines TRBV15 with TRBJ2-3, with TRBD2 identical over 8 bases. V lost 0 bases to trimming and J lost 4 bases; unmatched junction nucleotides: 9. Looked up from germline, CDR1 is LNHNV and CDR2 is YYDKDF (reference sequence). There are 17 residues in the CDR3. In DNA form, the CDR3 reads TGTGCCACCAGCAGAGAACGGTTCGCTAGCGGGCCAGATACGCAGTATTTT. It encodes CATSRERFASGPDTQYF.

V is TRBV12-3 or TRBV12-4 and J is TRBJ1-1; maybe TRBD1 (6 bases). The V and J ends lost 6 bases and 4 bases respectively, with 12 bases between them. This CDR3 has 13 residues. The CDR3 loop reads CASRGQHSTEAFF. Here the CDR3 DNA reads TGTGCCAGCAGAGGACAGCATTCCACTGAAGCTTTCTTT.

This clone was counted a single time. V usage is TRBV7-6 and J usage is TRBJ2-3; no clear D. The germline V gene has CDR1 SGHVS and CDR2 FNYEAQ. Between the trimmed V and J ends, which lost 5 bases and 0 bases, there was a span of 9 bases. This CDR3 comprises 14 residues. CDR3 bases: TGTGCCAGCAGCCTTCCTGGCAGCACAGATACGCAGTATTTT. This sequence encodes CASSLPGSTDTQYF.

J is TRBJ2-7 and V is TRBV5-5, with a tentative D call TRBD1 (5 bases). CDR1 and CDR2 from the germline V gene are SGHKS and YYEKEE (reference sequence). V lost 0 bases to trimming and J lost 2 bases, with 9 bases between them. The CDR3 extends over 14 amino acids. For the CDR3, the DNA is TGTGCCAGCAGCTTGGCTCCAGGGACCTACGAGCAGTACTTC. It translates to CASSLAPGTYEQYF.

This clone came up a few times. This chain links TRBV28 with TRBJ1-2; D ambiguous. V dropped 7 bases and J dropped 2 bases, with 14 bases sitting between them. This CDR3 contains 14 residues. CDR1 is MDHEN, CDR2 SYDVKM, per germline. In DNA, the CDR3 is TGTGCCAGCATAACCACCGCAGGCAACTATGGCTACACCTTC. Translated, it gives CASITTAGNYGYTF.

This chain joins TRBV5-1 and TRBJ2-5, with 7 bases matching TRBD1. Germline V gene data show CDR1 as SGHRS and CDR2 as YFSETQ. The CDR3 spans 15 residues. Trimming at V came to 4 bases and at J to 2 bases, leaving 8 bases not matched to a gene. CDR3 region: CASSLRQGLQETQYF. CDR3 bases: TGCGCCAGCAGCCTTCGACAGGGCCTTCAAGAGACCCAGTACTTC.